Below, 16 T cell receptor beta chains from the same sample are listed, as sequenced in a study of T cells in Graves' hyperthyroidism and ophthalmopathy. The TCR beta CDR3 regions underwent amplification using RNA transcripts as the source. HTBI primers were the set used in a first-round RT-PCR of the TCR CDR3. TCRdb ran MiXCR on the multiplex PCR reads and lists one entry per CDR3 protein. The data contain around 200,000 distinct CDR3 sequences, 15% to 20% of them singletons. The specimen sequenced was blood. These receptors originate from a woman between 50 and 59 years old with Graves' hyperthyroidism.

The chain is built from TRBV3-1 and TRBJ1-6; the match to TRBD1 covers 7 bases. V was pared by 4 bases and J by 9 bases, with 9 bases of the junction left unmatched. From germline, CDR1 is LGHDT and CDR2 YNNKEL (reference sequence). CDR3 length: 15 amino acids. The DNA for the CDR3 is TGTGCCAGCAGCCTCCTCGGGACAGAGAGTTCACCCCTCCACTTT. Protein sequence: CASSLLGTESSPLHF.

There are many counts of this clonotype. The chain joins TRBV6-5 to TRBJ1-1; no clear D. Between the trimmed V and J ends, which lost 1 base and 2 bases, there was a span of 5 bases. This CDR3 is built from 13 residues. The germline CDR1 and CDR2 sequences are MNHEY and SVGAGI. CDR3 DNA sequence: TGTGCCAGCAGTTACTACGGTAACACTGAAGCTTTCTTT. Protein product: CASSYYGNTEAFF.

There are many counts of this clonotype. The chain combines TRBV6-1 with TRBJ2-7, with a tentative D call TRBD2 (8 bases). The V end lost 6 bases, the J end lost 5 bases, and 14 bases lay between the germline ends. There are 13 residues in the CDR3. Per the germline V gene, CDR1 is MNHNS and CDR2 is SASEGT. This CDR3 is CASRTGRGHEQYF. The DNA for the CDR3 is TGTGCCAGCAGGACCGGGAGGGGGCACGAGCAGTACTTC.

This clonotype was seen many times. V and J are TRBV28 and TRBJ1-3; maybe TRBD1 (5 bases). Trimming cost V 2 bases and J 0 bases, with 8 bases left between them. Per germline, CDR1 MDHEN and CDR2 SYDVKM. CDR3 length equals 15 residues. The CDR3 loop reads CASSLRGSSGNTIYF. The CDR3 DNA follows: TGTGCCAGCAGTTTACGGGGGAGCTCTGGAAACACCATATATTTT.

This clonotype came up many times. The rearrangement uses TRBV7-8 and TRBJ2-3, with a weak D call TRBD2 (6 bases). V shed 5 bases and J shed 2 bases, with 26 bases lying between them. The CDR3 runs 19 residues. Germline CDR1 reads SGHVS; CDR2 reads FQNEAQ. The CDR3 region is CASSLRSRRGLELTDTQYF. CDR3 DNA: TGTGCCAGCAGCCTCAGGTCAAGGCGGGGCCTCGAACTCACAGATACGCAGTATTTT. Looking up the rest from reference TRBV7-8 and TRBJ2-3 gives the full variable domain: GAGVSQSPRYKVAKRGQDVALRCDPISGHVSLFWYQQALGQGPEFLTYFQNEAQLDKSGLPSDRFFAERPEGSVSTLKIQRTQQEDSAVYLCASSLRSRRGLELTDTQYFGPGTRLTVL.

This clonotype was counted at least ten times. V usage is TRBV7-6 and J usage is TRBJ2-5; 8 bases are a match to TRBD1. Germline lookup yields CDR1 SGHVS and CDR2 FNYEAQ. This CDR3 region has 17 residues. J lost 4 bases, V lost 5 bases, and 15 bases had no gene match. CDR3 bases: TGTGCCAGCAGCCAACTCGGGGACAGGAGGCTTCGAGAGACCCAGTACTTC. This translates into CASSQLGDRRLRETQYF.

Concerning this clonotype itself: This may stem from a read error, because a much larger clone lies one nucleotide away. The final CDR3 position lacks the conserved phenylalanine or tryptophan, pointing to a likely read error. The chain carries TRBV5-1 and TRBJ2-7; D is unclear. The CDR3 consists of 12 residues. Germline values: CDR1 SGHRS, CDR2 YFSETQ. V was clipped by 6 bases and J by 3 bases, with 10 bases between them. The CDR3 spells CASKALDYEQYS. In DNA form, the CDR3 reads TGCGCCAGCAAAGCGTTGGACTACGAGCAGTACTCC.

This clonotype was counted at least ten times. DNA for the CDR3: TGTGCCAGTAGTATTGGTGCCTCCTACAATGAGCAGTTCTTC. Its translation: CASSIGASYNEQFF. The chain carries TRBV19 and TRBJ2-1, with unresolved D. Trimming took 3 bases from V and 0 from J, leaving 6 bases between them. In germline, CDR1 is LNHDA, CDR2 SQIVND (reference sequence). The CDR3 is made up of 14 amino acids.

This clonotype appeared a few times. The genes are TRBV24-1 and TRBJ2-1; D call uncertain. Trimming cost V 4 bases and J 0 bases, with 12 bases left between them. Germline lookup yields CDR1 KGHDR and CDR2 SFDVKD. The length of the CDR3 is 16 residues. DNA for the CDR3: TGTGCCACCAGTGACGCACATCCAAGCTCCTACAATGAGCAGTTCTTC. It specifies CATSDAHPSSYNEQFF.

The sample holds many counts of this clonotype. V usage is TRBV20-1 and J usage is TRBJ2-3, with TRBD1 as a possible D gene (7 bases). Germline assignment: CDR1 DFQATT and CDR2 SNEGSKA (reference sequence). The CDR3 has 16 amino acids. The V end was cut by 2 bases, the J end by 2 bases, with 17 bases between. The CDR3 DNA follows: TGCAGTGCTAGACCACTGAGCAGGGGGGCCACAGATACGCAGTATTTT. Residues: CSARPLSRGATDTQYF.

As for this clonotype: One base away lies a much larger clone, so this may be a sequencing read error. The chain links TRBV18 to TRBJ2-4; possibly TRBD2 for D (6 bases). CDR3 size: 17 residues. The germline V gene has CDR1 KGHSH and CDR2 LQKENI. Written as DNA, the CDR3 is TGTGCCAGCTCACGCCGCGTGACCCAACTAGCCAAAAACATTCAGTGCTTC. Translating gives CASSRRVTQLAKNIQCF.

This clonotype has ten or more counts. The chain has TRBV29-1 and TRBJ1-2, with 8 nucleotides matching TRBD1. V gave up 6 bases and J gave up 4 bases; unmatched junction bases: 4. This CDR3 comprises 12 residues. Germline loops: CDR1 SQVTM, CDR2 ANQGSEA. CDR3 sequence: CSVEQGVYGYTF. CDR3 bases: TGCAGCGTAGAACAGGGGGTCTATGGCTACACCTTC.

At least ten counts were recorded for this clonotype. The chain carries TRBV11-2 and TRBJ2-2; D assignment may be TRBD1 or TRBD2 (6 bases each). CDR1 SGHAT and CDR2 FQNNGV come from the germline V gene. The V end lost 3 bases, the J end lost 4 bases, and 15 bases lay between the germline ends. This CDR3 is 16 amino acids long. The CDR3 DNA reads as TGTGCCAGCAGCTTGCACGGGGGCTTGGGCACCGGGGAGCTGTTTTTT. Residues: CASSLHGGLGTGELFF.

This clonotype came up a few times. This chain connects TRBV5-4 to TRBJ1-1, with D hard to call. The length of the CDR3 is 14 residues. The V end lost 1 base, the J end lost 5 bases, and 12 bases lay between the germline ends. CDR1 and CDR2 (germline): SGHNT, YYREEE (reference sequence). The chain's CDR3 is CASSLTAGGTEAFF. CDR3 DNA sequence: TGTGCCAGCAGCTTGACCGCCGGTGGGACTGAAGCTTTCTTT.

The gene calls are TRBV5-1 and TRBJ2-7; D perhaps matches TRBD1 (6 bases). The CDR3 spans 13 residues. Per germline, CDR1 SGHRS and CDR2 YFSETQ. V shed 5 bases and J shed 1 base, with 10 bases lying between them. CDR3 in DNA: TGCGCCAGCAGACGGACAGTATCCTACGAGCAGTACTTC. Its protein is CASRRTVSYEQYF.

V and J are TRBV7-3 and TRBJ2-3, with 7 positions matching TRBD1. Germline values: CDR1 SGHTA, CDR2 FQGTGA. The length of the CDR3 is 14 residues. The J segment lost 6 bases and the V segment lost 5 bases, leaving 8 bases of the junction unmatched. The CDR3 sequence is CASSQGVDRDTQYF. For the CDR3, the DNA is TGTGCCAGCAGCCAGGGGGTAGACCGGGATACGCAGTATTTT.